This T cell receptor (beta chain) was obtained from a study of T cell responses to AZD1222 COVID-19 vaccine. Background on the study: It was second doses at about 4 or about 12 weeks that were pooled. Findings and caveats of the study: Donors in the cohort were predominantly white British and more often female, and clonal diversity was possibly underestimated. Nearly half of unique spike-specific TCRs reportedly avoided B.1.351 and B.1.1.7 mutated regions.

On this clone itself: The antigen remains unidentified.

J gave up 10 bases and V 2 bases, and 7 bases lay outside the gene matches. Per the germline V gene, CDR1 is KGHDR and CDR2 is SFDVKD. There are 16 residues in the CDR3. The repertoire was sequenced with immunoSEQ multiplex PCR; TCRdb's copy has only in-frame clones and lacks some. The sample yields more than 85,000 clones, approximately 87% seen once. Sequencing was performed on peripheral blood, taken on day 0 of AZD1222 vaccination. The chain has TRBV24-1 and TRBJ2-1, with TRBD2 matching 13 bases. The TCR was taken from an adult in good health. CDR3 in DNA: TGTGCCACCAGTGATTGGACTAGCGGGAGCCTCGGGGAGCAGTTCTTC. The encoded protein is CATSDWTSGSLGEQFF.